These 5 T cell receptor beta chains were sequenced from one sample in a study of OX40 agonist ivuxolimab in advanced cancers. Assay: immunoSEQ multiplex PCR; the TCRdb copy retains only in-frame clones and omits some. The sample lists some 70,000 clones, approximately 90% occurring once. The source material was CD4+ or CD8+ T cells sorted from blood, sampled in a trial of the OX40 agonist ivuxolimab. Receptors originate from an adult with an advanced solid tumor such as melanoma, head and neck, liver or kidney cancer.

The chain links TRBV10-3 to TRBJ1-1; no firm D call. Trimming cost V 0 bases and J 3 bases, with 8 bases left between them. Germline V gene lookup returns CDR1 ENHRY and CDR2 SYGVKD. The CDR3 loop spans 14 amino acids. CDR3 DNA sequence: TGTGCCATCAGTGAGTCGCCCGGGGACACTGAAGCTTTCTTT. The encoded protein is CAISESPGDTEAFF.

The V and J genes are TRBV6-5 and TRBJ1-1; the D is unclear. This CDR3 has 13 residues. Germline CDR1 is MNHEY and CDR2 is SVGAGI. V lost 8 bases and J lost 1, with 11 bases in between. The CDR3 protein is CASREYQNTEAFF. In DNA, the CDR3 is TGTGCCAGCCGGGAATACCAGAACACTGAAGCTTTCTTT.

The V and J genes are TRBV6-5 and TRBJ1-5; TRBD1 is a possible D gene (6 bases). The germline V gene encodes CDR1 MNHEY and CDR2 SVGAGI. The length of the CDR3 is 16 residues. V lost 4 bases, J lost 2 bases, and 15 bases lay in between. CDR3 DNA sequence: TGTGCCAGCAGTTTTACGGTCAGGGGTGGCAATCAGCCCCAGCATTTT. This encodes CASSFTVRGGNQPQHF.

The J gene is TRBJ2-2, the V gene TRBV19, with 7 nucleotides matching TRBD1. Germline CDR1 reads LNHDA; CDR2 reads SQIVND (reference sequence). CDR3 length: 17 amino acids. V gave up 5 bases and J gave up 4 bases; unmatched junction bases: 13. The chain's CDR3 is CASSSNPGTDVTGELFF. DNA of the CDR3: TGTGCCAGTAGTTCCAATCCCGGGACAGACGTCACCGGGGAGCTGTTTTTT. The complete variable domain, with remaining parts taken from reference TRBV19 and TRBJ2-2, reads DGGITQSPKYLFRKEGQNVTLSCEQNLNHDAMYWYRQDPGQGLRLIYYSQIVNDFQKGDIAEGYSVSREKKESFPLTVTSAQKNPTAFYLCASSSNPGTDVTGELFFGEGSRLTVL.

V gene TRBV6-5 combines with J gene TRBJ1-6, with D possibly being TRBD1 (5 bases). The CDR3 runs 15 residues. Germline-derived CDR1 and CDR2 are MNHEY and SVGAGI. V shed 6 bases and J shed 10 bases, with 19 bases lying between them. The CDR3 sequence: CASRDPGARRSPLHF. CDR3 nucleotides: TGTGCCAGCAGGGATCCCGGGGCCAGGAGGTCACCCCTCCACTTT.